The clone carrying this T cell receptor (beta chain) was found a few times. The antigen remains unidentified. The V end lost 1 base, the J end lost 2 bases, and 10 bases lay between the germline ends. CDR3 length: 15 residues. Per the germline V gene, CDR1 is KGHSH and CDR2 is LQKENI. A minimum of 7 million PBMCs was isolated per sample. The data were obtained in a study of blood T cells in healthy people across ages. Broader study findings: The recorded TCR beta diversity per million T cells decreased in a roughly linear manner with age.

Together with a sample-barcoded 5' primer, a J-beta primer mix was included in a second PCR lasting about 6 to 11 cycles. The template-switch adaptor was a 5' adaptor with 12 random nucleotides. It tagged each cDNA molecule. TCRdb reprocessed the 5' RACE reads via MiXCR and lists one record per CDR3 protein. The data hold more than 1,000,000 distinct CDR3 sequences, with 20% to 25% observed a single time. These data were likewise used in another study, on T cells of mothers and their children.

This TCR derives from a girl under 10 years old in good health. The sample taken for sequencing was blood. The chain couples TRBV18 to TRBJ2-3; no reliable D call. The CDR3 protein is CASSPLTVATDTQYF. DNA for the CDR3: TGTGCCAGCTCACCACTGACGGTAGCCACAGATACGCAGTATTTT. The full variable domain, with the rest looked up from reference TRBV18 and TRBJ2-3, is NAGVMQNPRHLVRRRGQEARLRCSPMKGHSHVYWYRQLPEEGLKFMVYLQKENIIDESGMPKERFSAEFPKEGPSILRIQQVVRGDSAAYFCASSPLTVATDTQYFGPGTRLTVL.